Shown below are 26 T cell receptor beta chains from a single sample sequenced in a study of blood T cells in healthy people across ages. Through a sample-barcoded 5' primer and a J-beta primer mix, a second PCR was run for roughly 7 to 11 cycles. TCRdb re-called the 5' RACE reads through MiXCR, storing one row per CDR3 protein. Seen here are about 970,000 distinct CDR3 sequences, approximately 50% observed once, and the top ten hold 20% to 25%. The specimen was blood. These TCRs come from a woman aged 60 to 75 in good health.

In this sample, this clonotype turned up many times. The CDR3 DNA reads TGTGCCAGCAGCGTGGCCCCAATCCTAGCGGGAGGGGAGACCCAGTACTTC. Translation: CASSVAPILAGGETQYF. This chain uses TRBV9 with TRBJ2-5, with TRBD2 identical over 12 bases. Germline V gene lookup returns CDR1 SGDLS and CDR2 YYNGEE. With 2 bases clipped from V and 5 bases from J, the junction kept 10 bases outside the gene matches. The CDR3 is made up of 17 amino acids.

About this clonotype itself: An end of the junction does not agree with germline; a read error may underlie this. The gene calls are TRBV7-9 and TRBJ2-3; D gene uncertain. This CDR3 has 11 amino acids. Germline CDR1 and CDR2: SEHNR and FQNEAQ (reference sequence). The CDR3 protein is CAGSSADTQYF. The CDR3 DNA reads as TGTGCCGGCAGCTCAGCAGATACGCAGTATTTT.

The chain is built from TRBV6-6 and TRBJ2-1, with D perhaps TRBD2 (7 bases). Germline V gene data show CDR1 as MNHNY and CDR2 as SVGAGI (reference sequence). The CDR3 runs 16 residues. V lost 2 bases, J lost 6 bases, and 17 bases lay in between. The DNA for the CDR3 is TGTGCCAGCAGTTACCCGGGGGGCAGGGGAAGCAATGAGCAGTTCTTC. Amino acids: CASSYPGGRGSNEQFF.

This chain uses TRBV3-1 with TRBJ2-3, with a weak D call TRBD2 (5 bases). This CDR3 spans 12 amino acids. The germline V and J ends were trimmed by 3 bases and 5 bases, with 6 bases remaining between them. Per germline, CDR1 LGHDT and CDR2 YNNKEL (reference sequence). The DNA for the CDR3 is TGTGCCAGCAGCCACGCGGGAGATACGCAGTATTTT. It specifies CASSHAGDTQYF.

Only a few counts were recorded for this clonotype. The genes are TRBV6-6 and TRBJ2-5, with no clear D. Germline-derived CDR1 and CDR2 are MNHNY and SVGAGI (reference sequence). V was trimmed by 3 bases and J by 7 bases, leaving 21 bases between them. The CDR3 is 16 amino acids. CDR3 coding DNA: TGTGCCAGCAGTTATCCCGCCCAAATGGGATCGGGGACCCAGTACTTC. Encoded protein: CASSYPAQMGSGTQYF.

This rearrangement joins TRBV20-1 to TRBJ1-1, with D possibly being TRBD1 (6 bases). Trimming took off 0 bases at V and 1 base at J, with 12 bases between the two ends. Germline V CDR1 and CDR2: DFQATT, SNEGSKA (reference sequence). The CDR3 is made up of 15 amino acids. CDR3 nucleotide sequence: TGCAGTGCTAGAGACGGGACAAGGCCGAACACTGAAGCTTTCTTT. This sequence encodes CSARDGTRPNTEAFF.

The CDR3 region has the DNA TGTGCCAGCAGATACTCGACAGCGCGCTGCGAGCAGTACTTC. Translating gives CASRYSTARCEQYF. This chain links TRBV27 with TRBJ2-1, with a tentative D call TRBD1 (5 bases). The last part of the DNA fits TRBJ2-7 better; the J call may be wrong. Germline V gene lookup returns CDR1 MNHEY and CDR2 SMNVEV (reference sequence). The CDR3 is made up of 14 amino acids.

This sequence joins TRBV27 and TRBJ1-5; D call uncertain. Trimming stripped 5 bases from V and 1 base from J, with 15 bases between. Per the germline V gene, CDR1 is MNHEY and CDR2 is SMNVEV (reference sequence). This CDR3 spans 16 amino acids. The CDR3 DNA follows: TGTGCCAGCAGTCCGAGACCGGTTTTAAGCAATCAGCCCCAGCATTTT. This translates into CASSPRPVLSNQPQHF.

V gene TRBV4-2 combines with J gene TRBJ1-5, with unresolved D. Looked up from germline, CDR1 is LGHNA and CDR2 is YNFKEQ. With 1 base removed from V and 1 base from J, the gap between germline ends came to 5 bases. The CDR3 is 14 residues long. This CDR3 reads CASSQVSSNQPQHF. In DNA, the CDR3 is TGTGCCAGCAGCCAAGTTTCCAGCAATCAGCCCCAGCATTTT.

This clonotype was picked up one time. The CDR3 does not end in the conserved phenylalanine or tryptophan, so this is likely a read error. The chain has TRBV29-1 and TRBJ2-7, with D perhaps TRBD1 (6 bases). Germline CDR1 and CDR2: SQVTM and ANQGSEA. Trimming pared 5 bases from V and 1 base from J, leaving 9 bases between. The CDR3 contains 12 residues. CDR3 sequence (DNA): TGCAGCGTTCGGACAGCTTCCTACGAGCAGTACTAC. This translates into CSVRTASYEQYY.

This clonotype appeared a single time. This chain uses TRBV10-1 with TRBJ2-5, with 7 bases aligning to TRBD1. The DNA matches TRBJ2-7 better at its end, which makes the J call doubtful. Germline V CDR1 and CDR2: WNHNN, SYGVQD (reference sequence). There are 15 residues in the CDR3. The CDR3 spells CASSQGQLVPYEQYF. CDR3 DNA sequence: TGCGCCAGCAGCCAGGGACAGTTGGTCCCCTACGAGCAGTACTTC.

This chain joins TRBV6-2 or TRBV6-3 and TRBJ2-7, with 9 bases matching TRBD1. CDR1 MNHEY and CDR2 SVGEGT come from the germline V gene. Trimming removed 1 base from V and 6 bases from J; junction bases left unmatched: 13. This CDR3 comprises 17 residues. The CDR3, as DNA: TGTGCCAGCAGTTACTTGGCTGGACAGGGGAAAATGTGCGAGCAGTACTTC. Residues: CASSYLAGQGKMCEQYF.

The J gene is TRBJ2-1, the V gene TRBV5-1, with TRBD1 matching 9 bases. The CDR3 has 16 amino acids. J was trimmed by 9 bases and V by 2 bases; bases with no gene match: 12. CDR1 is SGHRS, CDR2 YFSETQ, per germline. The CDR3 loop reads CASSFQSTGGSGEQFF. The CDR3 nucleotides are TGCGCCAGCAGCTTTCAGAGTACAGGGGGCTCGGGTGAGCAGTTCTTC.

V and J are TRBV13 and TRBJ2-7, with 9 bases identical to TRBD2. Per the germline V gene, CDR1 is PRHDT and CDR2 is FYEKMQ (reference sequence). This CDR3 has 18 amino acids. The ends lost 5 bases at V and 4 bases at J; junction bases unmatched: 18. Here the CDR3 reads CASSLSLISGSGEYEQYF. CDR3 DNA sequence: TGTGCCAGCAGCCTCTCTCTTATTAGCGGGAGCGGTGAGTACGAGCAGTACTTC. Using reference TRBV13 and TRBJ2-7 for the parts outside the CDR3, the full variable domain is AAGVIQSPRHLIKEKRETATLKCYPIPRHDTVYWYQQGPGQDPQFLISFYEKMQSDKGSIPDRFSAQQFSDYHSELNMSSLELGDSALYFCASSLSLISGSGEYEQYFGPGTRLTVT.

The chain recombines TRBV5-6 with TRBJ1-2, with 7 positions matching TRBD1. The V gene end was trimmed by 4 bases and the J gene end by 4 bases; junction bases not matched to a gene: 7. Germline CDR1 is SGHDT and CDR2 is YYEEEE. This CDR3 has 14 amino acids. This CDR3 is CASSPGGTVYGYTF. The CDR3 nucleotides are TGTGCCAGCAGCCCTGGGGGGACAGTCTATGGCTACACCTTC.

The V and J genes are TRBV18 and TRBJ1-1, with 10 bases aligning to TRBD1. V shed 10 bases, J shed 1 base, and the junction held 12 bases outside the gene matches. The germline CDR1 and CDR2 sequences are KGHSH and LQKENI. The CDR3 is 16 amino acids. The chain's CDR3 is CATATWDRGPNTEAFF. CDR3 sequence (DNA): TGTGCCACCGCGACTTGGGACAGGGGCCCGAACACTGAAGCTTTCTTT. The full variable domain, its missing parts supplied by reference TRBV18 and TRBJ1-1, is NAGVMQNPRHLVRRRGQEARLRCSPMKGHSHVYWYRQLPEEGLKFMVYLQKENIIDESGMPKERFSAEFPKEGPSILRIQQVVRGDSAAYFCATATWDRGPNTEAFFGQGTRLTVV.

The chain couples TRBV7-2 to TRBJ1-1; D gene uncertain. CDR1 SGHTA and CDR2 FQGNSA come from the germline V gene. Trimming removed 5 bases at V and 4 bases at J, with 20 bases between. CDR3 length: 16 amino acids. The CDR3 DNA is TGTGCCAGCAGCCTCAAAGCGGGAGGGCCGACCACTGAAGCTTTCTTT. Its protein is CASSLKAGGPTTEAFF.

DNA for the CDR3: TGCAGTGCTACCACAGGAGGCCACTACAATGAGCAGTTCTTC. As protein: CSATTGGHYNEQFF. This chain links TRBV20-1 with TRBJ2-1, with D perhaps TRBD1 or TRBD2 (5 bases each). There are 14 residues in the CDR3. Germline CDR1 DFQATT, CDR2 SNEGSKA (reference sequence). Trimming removed 4 bases at V and 3 bases at J, with 13 bases between.

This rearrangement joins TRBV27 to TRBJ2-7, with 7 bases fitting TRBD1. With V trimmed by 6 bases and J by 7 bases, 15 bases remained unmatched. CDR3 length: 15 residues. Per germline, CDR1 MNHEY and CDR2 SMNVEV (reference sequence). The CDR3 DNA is TGTGCCAGCAGAGTGGACAGGAGTTATCATAGGGAGCAGTACTTC. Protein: CASRVDRSYHREQYF.

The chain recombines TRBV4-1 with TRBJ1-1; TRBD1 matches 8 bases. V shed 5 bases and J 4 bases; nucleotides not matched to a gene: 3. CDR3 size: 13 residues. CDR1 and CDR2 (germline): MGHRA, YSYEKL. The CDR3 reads CASSTRGPTEAFF. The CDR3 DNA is TGCGCCAGCAGCACCAGGGGGCCCACTGAAGCTTTCTTT.

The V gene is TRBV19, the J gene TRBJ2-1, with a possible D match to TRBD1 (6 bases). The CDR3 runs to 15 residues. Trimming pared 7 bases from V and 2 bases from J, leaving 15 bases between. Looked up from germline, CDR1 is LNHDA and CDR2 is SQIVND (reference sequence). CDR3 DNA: TGTGCCAGTAACGCCGGGACACAACCCTACAATGAGCAGTTCTTC. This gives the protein CASNAGTQPYNEQFF.

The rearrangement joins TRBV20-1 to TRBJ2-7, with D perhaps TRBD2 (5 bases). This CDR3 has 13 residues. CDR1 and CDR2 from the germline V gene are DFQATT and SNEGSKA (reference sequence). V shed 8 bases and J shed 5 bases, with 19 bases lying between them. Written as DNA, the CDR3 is TGCAGTACCCAAAGGAGAGAGGGCAACGAGCAGTACTTC. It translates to CSTQRREGNEQYF.

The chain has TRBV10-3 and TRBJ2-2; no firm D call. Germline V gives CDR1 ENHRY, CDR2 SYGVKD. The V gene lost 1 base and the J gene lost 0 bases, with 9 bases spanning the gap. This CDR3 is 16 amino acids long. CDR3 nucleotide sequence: TGTGCCATCAGTGAGTGGACCAAAACGAACACCGGGGAGCTGTTTTTT. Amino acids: CAISEWTKTNTGELFF.

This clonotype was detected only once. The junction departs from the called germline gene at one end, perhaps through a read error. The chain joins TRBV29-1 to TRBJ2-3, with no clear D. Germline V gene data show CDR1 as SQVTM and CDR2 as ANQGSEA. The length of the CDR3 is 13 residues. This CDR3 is CGVSPYSTDTQYF. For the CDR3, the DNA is TGCGGCGTTAGTCCCTACAGCACAGATACGCAGTATTTT.

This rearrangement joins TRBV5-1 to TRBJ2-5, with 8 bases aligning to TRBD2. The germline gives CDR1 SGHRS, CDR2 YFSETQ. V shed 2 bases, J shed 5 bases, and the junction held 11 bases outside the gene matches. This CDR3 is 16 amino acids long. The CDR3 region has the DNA TGCGCCAGCAGCTTCCCCGGACTAGCAGATCGGGAGACCCAGTACTTC. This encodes CASSFPGLADRETQYF.

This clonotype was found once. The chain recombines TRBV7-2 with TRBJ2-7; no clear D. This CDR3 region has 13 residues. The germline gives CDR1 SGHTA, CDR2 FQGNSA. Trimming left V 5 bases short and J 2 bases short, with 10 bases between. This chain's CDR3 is CASSPNIPYEQYF. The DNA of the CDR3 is TGTGCCAGCAGCCCCAACATCCCCTACGAGCAGTACTTC.